Each of the 13 T cell receptor beta chains below was sequenced from the same sample in a study of shared clonotypes between healthy human individuals. Assay: immunoSEQ multiplex PCR; the TCRdb copy retains only in-frame clones and omits some. This sample carries approximately 1.5 million clones, roughly 98% of them seen once, and the ten largest clones take roughly 0.45%. Material: naive CD4+ T cells sorted from blood. Subset: CD45RA+ positively selected. The origin of the receptors is a man aged 25 to 40 in good health.

The chain links TRBV5-1 to TRBJ1-4; no clear D. The CDR3 consists of 14 residues. V lost 0 bases and J lost 7, with 10 bases in between. Germline-derived CDR1 and CDR2 are SGHRS and YFSETQ. Written as DNA, the CDR3 is TGCGCCAGCAGCTTGGCTGGTGGGAGTGAAAAACTGTTTTTT. Its protein is CASSLAGGSEKLFF.

The rearrangement joins TRBV15 to TRBJ2-1, with 11 bases aligning to TRBD2. V lost 4 bases, J lost 8 bases, and 7 bases stayed unmatched. This CDR3 is 15 amino acids long. Per germline, CDR1 LNHNV and CDR2 YYDKDF (reference sequence). The CDR3 reads CATSILAGVSHEQFF. The DNA for the CDR3 is TGTGCCACCAGCATACTAGCGGGAGTTTCCCATGAGCAGTTCTTC.

The V call is TRBV4-1, the J call TRBJ2-7, with 9 bases aligning to TRBD1. CDR3 length: 14 residues. Germline lookup yields CDR1 MGHRA and CDR2 YSYEKL. Trimming took 5 bases from V and 8 from J; bases not matched to a gene: 10. CDR3 coding DNA: TGCGCCAGCAGCGCCCCGGGACAGGGAGGGAAGCAGTACTTC. Translated: CASSAPGQGGKQYF.

About this clone itself: In the same sample, other DNA sequences code for this CDR3. V and J are TRBV7-3 and TRBJ2-5, with D uncertain. The germline gives CDR1 SGHTA, CDR2 FQGTGA. V was shortened by 5 bases and J by 2 bases, with 9 bases between the two germline ends. This CDR3 contains 13 residues. CDR3 loop: CASSPGLQETQYF. CDR3 sequence (DNA): TGTGCCAGCAGCCCGGGTCTTCAAGAGACCCAGTACTTC. Based on the CDR3 plus reference TRBV7-3 and TRBJ2-5, the full variable domain is GAGVSQTPSNKVTEKGKYVELRCDPISGHTALYWYRQSLGQGPEFLIYFQGTGAADDSGLPNDRFFAVRPEGSVSTLKIQRTERGDSAVYLCASSPGLQETQYFGPGTRLLVL.

This sequence joins TRBV18 and TRBJ2-1; D possibly corresponds to TRBD2 (6 bases). V lost 1 base, J lost 3 bases, and 16 bases lay in between. This CDR3 comprises 17 residues. CDR1 is KGHSH, CDR2 LQKENI, per germline. CDR3 sequence: CASSPLQTRVGYNEQFF. The CDR3 DNA reads as TGTGCCAGCTCACCACTTCAGACTAGAGTGGGCTACAATGAGCAGTTCTTC.

The rearrangement links TRBV14 to TRBJ2-1; 11 bases align to TRBD1. The germline V gene has CDR1 SGHDN and CDR2 FVKESK. Germline trimming cut 4 bases from V and 3 bases from J; bases unmatched to any gene: 14. CDR3 size: 19 residues. The CDR3 spells CASSPRGTGGIPSYNEQFF. The CDR3 region has the DNA TGTGCCAGCAGCCCCCGGGGGACAGGGGGTATTCCCAGCTACAATGAGCAGTTCTTC.

The chain links TRBV7-3 to TRBJ1-5; D not certain. The length of the CDR3 is 10 residues. The V end lost 11 bases, the J end lost 9 bases, and 11 bases lay between the germline ends. Germline V lookup: CDR1 SGHTA, CDR2 FQGTGA. DNA for the CDR3: TGTGCCCGCTTTATGAGGCCCCAGCATTTT. It codes for CARFMRPQHF.

The rearrangement links TRBV19 to TRBJ1-2, with TRBD1 matching over 9 bases. V lost 6 bases and J lost 5; bases outside the gene matches: 7. The CDR3 is 14 residues long. CDR1 and CDR2 (germline): LNHDA, SQIVND (reference sequence). CDR3 loop: CASSAGQGIYGYTF. The CDR3 coding sequence is TGTGCCAGTAGCGCAGGACAGGGGATTTATGGCTACACCTTC.

The chain uses TRBV29-1 and TRBJ1-3, with 7 positions matching TRBD1. V lost 5 bases, J lost 3 bases, and 1 base stayed unmatched. The CDR3 is made up of 12 amino acids. Germline V gene lookup returns CDR1 SQVTM and CDR2 ANQGSEA. The CDR3 region is CSVWTGGNTIYF. The DNA of the CDR3 is TGCAGCGTTTGGACAGGTGGAAACACCATATATTTT. The whole variable domain, filled in from reference TRBV29-1 and TRBJ1-3, reads SAVISQKPSRDICQRGTSLTIQCQVDSQVTMMFWYRQQPGQSLTLIATANQGSEATYESGFVIDKFPISRPNLTFSTLTVSNMSPEDSSIYLCSVWTGGNTIYFGEGSWLTVV.

The chain is built from TRBV6-1 and TRBJ1-5, with TRBD1 matching over 9 bases. V trimming: 8 bases; J trimming: 6 bases; junction bases outside the gene matches: 5. Germline CDR1 MNHNS, CDR2 SASEGT. The CDR3 has 13 amino acids. This CDR3 reads CASLTGGGQPQHF. In DNA, the CDR3 is TGTGCCAGCCTTACAGGGGGCGGTCAGCCCCAGCATTTT.

This clone was found once. This chain uses TRBV5-4 with TRBJ1-2; D remains ambiguous. CDR3 size: 14 residues. V was clipped by 0 bases and J by 4 bases, with 10 bases between them. Germline-derived CDR1 and CDR2 are SGHNT and YYREEE (reference sequence). CDR3 nucleotide sequence: TGTGCCAGCAGCTTGGAATCTTCCCTCTATGGCTACACCTTC. Translated, it gives CASSLESSLYGYTF.

V usage is TRBV14 and J usage is TRBJ1-2, with TRBD1 matching 7 bases. Germline loops: CDR1 SGHDN, CDR2 FVKESK. This CDR3 is 15 amino acids long. Trimming cost V 3 bases and J 7 bases; bases outside gene matches: 11. The CDR3 protein is CASSQDSTGAGGYTF. CDR3 nucleotides: TGTGCCAGCAGCCAGGACTCTACAGGGGCGGGTGGCTACACCTTC.

This clone was seen once. V and J are TRBV2 and TRBJ2-1; 12 bases are a match to TRBD2. With 6 bases clipped from V and 8 bases from J, the junction kept 8 bases outside the gene matches. Germline V gives CDR1 SNHLY, CDR2 FYNNEI. There are 15 residues in the CDR3. The CDR3 DNA reads as TGTGCCAGCAGACCTAGGACTAGCGGGACCGATGAGCAGTTCTTC. This translates into CASRPRTSGTDEQFF.